The sequence of this T cell receptor beta chain was determined in a study of blood T cell repertoires in COVID-19. The age range of participants was about 18 to 100 years, with residence in about two dozen US areas. Which cohort a participant joined came from the clinical history participants gave. Germline-derived CDR1 and CDR2 are ENHRY and SYGVKD. V shed 5 bases and J 3 bases; nucleotides not matched to a gene: 5. The CDR3 spans 15 residues. The protocol was immunoSEQ multiplex PCR, while the TCRdb copy is restricted to in-frame clones and leaves out a portion. The table shows fewer than 200,000 clones, with about 90% occurring only once.

The receptor's source is a human donor with acute COVID-19. The donor label of this sample is uncertain. The chain links TRBV10-3 to TRBJ1-5; 9 bases align to TRBD1. Sequencing was performed on PBMCs or T cells enriched from blood (not recorded which). The CDR3: CAISSGTGNNQPQHF. The CDR3, as DNA: TGTGCCATCAGTTCCGGGACAGGGAACAATCAGCCCCAGCATTTT.